This T cell receptor (beta chain) was identified in a study of blood T cell repertoires in COVID-19. Study-level information: From the United States, Italy and Spain came samples of acute and convalescent COVID-19. T cells, B-cell-depleted T cells, or PBMCs supplied cDNA or gDNA.

The germline V gene encodes CDR1 SGHNT and CDR2 YENEEA. The CDR3 is 15 amino acids. V lost 5 bases to trimming and J lost 3 bases, with 16 bases between them. Authors' analysis steps: How many nucleated cells were present was estimated from reference gene primer amplification. Sequenced by immunoSEQ multiplex PCR; TCRdb stores in-frame clones only, minus some. The V and J calls and the clone size are those of that table, but D and trimming were determined from the DNA. The sample records 250,000 to 350,000 clones, 88% being singletons. The source of this sequence is a woman in her 50s with active or convalescent COVID-19. This chain uses TRBV11-3 with TRBJ2-5; D is perhaps TRBD2 (6 bases). Sequencing used peripheral blood. CDR3 coding DNA: TGTGCCAGCAGCCATTCCGGCAGGGAGGAAGAGACCCAGTACTTC. Residues: CASSHSGREEETQYF.